This is a list of T cell receptor beta chains from one sample in a study of blood T cells in healthy people across ages. TCRdb redid the calling of the 5' RACE reads with MiXCR, one entry per CDR3 protein. The profile shows around 1,800,000 distinct CDR3 sequences, about two fifths of them singletons. The sample was blood. The receptors derive from a human donor in good health. CDR3s include the opening cysteine and the closing phenylalanine or tryptophan. The D gene is left open where the match is weak. The size field is filled for only some rows; it gives once, few, many or a size class.

d_call: TRBD2
v_call: TRBV20-1
j_call: TRBJ2-3
clone_size: .
cdr3_aa: CSATRGGRGDTQYF
cdr3_nt: TGCAGTGCTACCCGGGGGGGGAGGGGAGATACGCAGTATTTT

d_call: .
v_call: TRBV12-3/TRBV12-4
j_call: TRBJ2-5
clone_size: once
cdr3_aa: CASSFFAGKETQYF
cdr3_nt: TGTGCCAGCAGTTTCTTCGCAGGCAAAGAGACCCAGTACTTC

d_call: .
v_call: TRBV29-1
j_call: TRBJ2-1
clone_size: many
cdr3_aa: CSVVSSETAYNEQFF
cdr3_nt: TGCAGCGTTGTTTCTAGCGAGACTGCTTACAATGAGCAGTTCTTC

d_call: .
v_call: TRBV7-2
j_call: TRBJ2-7
clone_size: .
cdr3_aa: CASSLRPASYEQYF
cdr3_nt: TGTGCCAGCAGCTTAAGGCCAGCGTCCTACGAGCAGTACTTC

d_call: TRBD2
v_call: TRBV5-1
j_call: TRBJ2-3
clone_size: .
cdr3_aa: CASSTSGAVADTQYF
cdr3_nt: TGCGCCAGCAGTACTAGCGGGGCGGTTGCAGATACGCAGTATTTT

d_call: .
v_call: TRBV6-6
j_call: TRBJ1-2
clone_size: .
cdr3_aa: CASSYDGGADYGYTF
cdr3_nt: TGTGCCAGCAGTTACGATGGGGGGGCGGACTATGGCTACACCTTC

d_call: .
v_call: TRBV6-2/TRBV6-3
j_call: TRBJ2-4
clone_size: few
cdr3_aa: CASSYSDRENIQYF
cdr3_nt: TGTGCCAGCAGTTACTCTGATCGGGAAAACATTCAGTACTTC

d_call: .
v_call: TRBV5-1
j_call: TRBJ1-5
clone_size: .
cdr3_aa: CASSLGGALQPQHF
cdr3_nt: TGCGCCAGCAGCTTGGGGGGGGCCCTCCAGCCCCAGCATTTT

d_call: .
v_call: TRBV20-1
j_call: TRBJ2-4
clone_size: .
cdr3_aa: CSARGSGGAGDIRYF
cdr3_nt: TGCAGTGCTAGAGGCTCCGGGGGCGCGGGGGACATTCGGTACTTC

d_call: .
v_call: TRBV9
j_call: TRBJ1-6
clone_size: .
cdr3_aa: CASSVGPGEEGSPLHF
cdr3_nt: TGTGCCAGCAGCGTAGGGCCAGGGGAAGAGGGTTCACCCCTCCACTTT

d_call: .
v_call: TRBV28
j_call: TRBJ2-7
clone_size: many
cdr3_aa: CASSKGSKGLEQYF
cdr3_nt: TGTGCCAGCAGTAAGGGATCCAAGGGCTTAGAGCAGTACTTC

d_call: .
v_call: TRBV4-1
j_call: TRBJ1-1
clone_size: .
cdr3_aa: CASSQEDGVMVAEAFF
cdr3_nt: TGCGCCAGCAGCCAAGAGGACGGGGTAATGGTCGCTGAAGCTTTCTTT

d_call: .
v_call: TRBV6-6
j_call: TRBJ2-7
clone_size: many
cdr3_aa: CASSPTGQSYEQYF
cdr3_nt: TGTGCCAGCAGCCCCACCGGACAGTCCTACGAGCAGTACTTC

d_call: .
v_call: TRBV20-1
j_call: TRBJ1-2
clone_size: .
cdr3_aa: CSARAGSYYGYTF
cdr3_nt: TGCAGTGCTAGAGCGGGCAGTTATTATGGCTACACCTTC

d_call: .
v_call: TRBV12-3/TRBV12-4
j_call: TRBJ1-2
clone_size: .
cdr3_aa: CASSFAAGALYGYTF
cdr3_nt: TGTGCCAGCAGTTTTGCGGCAGGGGCGCTTTATGGCTACACCTTC

d_call: TRBD2
v_call: TRBV7-3
j_call: TRBJ2-7
clone_size: .
cdr3_aa: CASSLNRGVAGEQYF
cdr3_nt: TGTGCCAGCAGCTTAAATCGAGGAGTAGCGGGAGAGCAGTACTTC

d_call: .
v_call: TRBV20-1
j_call: TRBJ1-2
clone_size: .
cdr3_aa: CSAREVSNYGYTF
cdr3_nt: TGCAGTGCTAGAGAGGTATCCAACTATGGCTACACCTTC

d_call: .
v_call: TRBV29-1
j_call: TRBJ2-7
clone_size: .
cdr3_aa: CSVEGGIEYNEQYF
cdr3_nt: TGCAGCGTTGAAGGGGGGATCGAGTACAATGAGCAGTACTTC

d_call: .
v_call: TRBV2
j_call: TRBJ2-7
clone_size: .
cdr3_aa: CATKGRGNSYEQYF
cdr3_nt: TGTGCCACCAAAGGCAGGGGCAACTCCTACGAGCAGTACTTC

d_call: TRBD2
v_call: TRBV5-1
j_call: TRBJ2-3
clone_size: few
cdr3_aa: CASSSGLAGPDTQYF
cdr3_nt: TGCGCCAGCAGCTCCGGACTAGCGGGGCCGGATACGCAGTATTTT

d_call: .
v_call: TRBV18
j_call: TRBJ2-7
clone_size: .
cdr3_aa: CASSPRIGTYEQYF
cdr3_nt: TGTGCCAGCTCACCACGAATAGGTACCTACGAGCAGTACTTC

d_call: .
v_call: TRBV12-3/TRBV12-4
j_call: TRBJ1-2
clone_size: .
cdr3_aa: CASSPLLGSPSGYTF
cdr3_nt: TGTGCCAGCAGTCCTCTCTTGGGCAGCCCCTCCGGCTACACCTTC

d_call: .
v_call: TRBV11-1
j_call: TRBJ2-3
clone_size: few
cdr3_aa: CASSLLRSPTDTQYF
cdr3_nt: TGTGCCAGCAGCTTACTTCGATCGCCTACAGATACGCAGTATTTT

d_call: TRBD2
v_call: TRBV4-2
j_call: TRBJ2-4
clone_size: .
cdr3_aa: CASSQDVLRETSGRNIQYF
cdr3_nt: TGTGCCAGCAGCCAAGACGTGTTGAGGGAGACTAGCGGGAGAAACATTCAGTACTTC

d_call: TRBD1
v_call: TRBV24-1
j_call: TRBJ2-7
clone_size: many
cdr3_aa: CATSDQTGQGWKQYF
cdr3_nt: TGTGCCACCAGTGACCAAACCGGACAGGGATGGAAGCAGTACTTC

d_call: .
v_call: TRBV28
j_call: TRBJ1-1
clone_size: .
cdr3_aa: CASSSRETTEAFF
cdr3_nt: TGTGCCAGCAGTTCCAGGGAGACCACTGAAGCTTTCTTT

d_call: .
v_call: TRBV5-1
j_call: TRBJ1-1
clone_size: .
cdr3_aa: CASTYSGRRDTEAFF
cdr3_nt: TGCGCCAGCACCTATTCCGGGAGAAGGGACACTGAAGCTTTCTTT

d_call: .
v_call: TRBV6-2/TRBV6-3
j_call: TRBJ2-7
clone_size: .
cdr3_aa: CASSMPANSYEQYF
cdr3_nt: TGTGCCAGCAGCATGCCAGCTAACTCCTACGAGCAGTACTTC

d_call: .
v_call: TRBV24-1
j_call: TRBJ1-4
clone_size: .
cdr3_aa: CATSDTGGVFEKLFF
cdr3_nt: TGTGCCACCAGTGACACAGGCGGGGTTTTCGAAAAGCTGTTTTTT

d_call: .
v_call: TRBV15
j_call: TRBJ2-1
clone_size: few
cdr3_aa: CATSRDRGNEQFF
cdr3_nt: TGTGCCACCAGCAGAGATCGCGGGAATGAGCAGTTCTTC